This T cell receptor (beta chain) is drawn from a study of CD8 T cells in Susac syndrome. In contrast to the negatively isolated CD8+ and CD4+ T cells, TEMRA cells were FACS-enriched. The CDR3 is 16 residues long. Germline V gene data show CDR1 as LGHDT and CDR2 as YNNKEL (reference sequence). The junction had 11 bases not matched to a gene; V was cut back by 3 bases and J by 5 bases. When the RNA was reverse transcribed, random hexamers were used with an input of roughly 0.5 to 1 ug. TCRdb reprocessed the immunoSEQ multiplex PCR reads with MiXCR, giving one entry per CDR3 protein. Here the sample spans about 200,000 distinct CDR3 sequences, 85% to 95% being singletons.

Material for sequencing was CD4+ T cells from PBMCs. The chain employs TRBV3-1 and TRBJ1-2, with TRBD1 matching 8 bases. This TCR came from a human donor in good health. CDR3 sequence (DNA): TGTGCCAGCAGCCAGATTGGAGGCGGGACAGGATATGGCTACACCTTC. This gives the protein CASSQIGGGTGYGYTF.